Below are 6 T cell receptor beta chains sequenced from a single sample in a study of CD8 T cells in ankylosing spondylitis. No antigen is known for these receptors. TCRdb fed the 5' RACE reads into MiXCR, producing one record per CDR3 protein. This table holds hundreds of thousands of distinct CDR3 sequences, more than 25% found once. Study-level findings and limits: Among TCR beta sequences, a motif of eight highly homologous variants appeared characteristic of ankylosing spondylitis blood.

The sequencing input was blood, either unsorted or a sorted T cell fraction (not recorded which). These receptors were obtained from a male donor with ankylosing spondylitis.

This clonotype was detected only a few times. This chain links TRBV5-1 with TRBJ2-1; D possibly corresponds to TRBD2 (6 bases). CDR1 and CDR2 (germline): SGHRS, YFSETQ. The CDR3 loop spans 14 amino acids. V lost 2 bases and J lost 4, with 10 bases in between. CDR3 residues: CASSFGSEYNEQFF. Written as DNA, the CDR3 is TGCGCCAGCAGCTTCGGGAGCGAGTACAATGAGCAGTTCTTC.

This clonotype was counted a few times. The chain links TRBV3-1 to TRBJ2-1, with 9 positions matching TRBD2. CDR1 is LGHDT, CDR2 YNNKEL, per germline (reference sequence). The V segment lost 0 bases and the J segment 14 bases; nucleotides outside the gene matches: 8. CDR3 size: 14 residues. In nucleotides, the CDR3 is TGTGCCAGCAGCCAAGATACGGCGGGAGGGCCGGAGTTCTTC. The encoded protein is CASSQDTAGGPEFF.

This clonotype was observed a few times. The chain couples TRBV20-1 to TRBJ2-1; possible D gene TRBD1, 6 bases. CDR1 DFQATT and CDR2 SNEGSKA come from the germline V gene (reference sequence). This CDR3 comprises 14 residues. Trimming removed 6 bases from V and 0 bases from J, with 12 bases in between. The CDR3 here is CSASGEFSYNEQFF. The DNA of the CDR3 is TGCAGTGCCTCAGGGGAGTTCTCCTACAATGAGCAGTTCTTC.

This clonotype came up a few times. This chain uses TRBV29-1 with TRBJ1-5; 7 bases match TRBD1. Per the germline V gene, CDR1 is SQVTM and CDR2 is ANQGSEA. With V trimmed by 7 bases and J by 0 bases, 12 bases remained unmatched. The CDR3 totals 16 residues. Written as DNA, the CDR3 is TGCAGCGCTACGACAGGGAGCCCTTATAGCAATCAGCCCCAGCATTTT. Translated: CSATTGSPYSNQPQHF.

The chain carries TRBV5-6 and TRBJ2-5, with D unclear. V lost 3 bases, J lost 7 bases, and 7 bases lay in between. CDR3 length equals 11 residues. Per germline, CDR1 SGHDT and CDR2 YYEEEE. The CDR3 reads CASSSSGTQYF. CDR3 DNA sequence: TGTGCCAGCAGCTCCTCTGGGACCCAGTACTTC.

This clonotype was found a few times. V usage is TRBV5-1 and J usage is TRBJ1-2, with D unresolved. Germline loops: CDR1 SGHRS, CDR2 YFSETQ. CDR3 size: 13 residues. The V gene lost 0 bases and the J gene lost 2 bases, with 5 bases spanning the gap. CDR3 nucleotide sequence: TGCGCCAGCAGCTTGGTACAGAACTATGGCTACACCTTC. Translation: CASSLVQNYGYTF.